The 15 T cell receptor beta chains given below trace back to one sample, sequenced in a study of response to subunit inactivated influenza vaccine. MiXCR was run by TCRdb on the RT-PCR reads, yielding one entry per CDR3 protein. The table lists 650,000 to 850,000 distinct CDR3 sequences, around 14% of them singletons, with around 6.5% in the top ten. The specimen comprised PBMCs from blood, sampled 14 to 15 days before vaccination. The receptors were sampled from a man aged 50 to 60 who received an inactivated influenza vaccine.

This clonotype has just a few counts. J is TRBJ2-2 and V is TRBV7-9; TRBD1 matches 7 bases. V shed 4 bases, J shed 0 bases, and the junction held 5 bases outside the gene matches. The CDR3 has 16 amino acids. Per the germline V gene, CDR1 is SEHNR and CDR2 is FQNEAQ (reference sequence). This CDR3 is CASSSYRGANTGELFF. For the CDR3, the DNA is TGTGCCAGCAGCTCCTACAGGGGCGCGAACACCGGGGAGCTGTTTTTT.

This clonotype was counted ten times or more. The V gene is TRBV29-1, the J gene TRBJ2-6; D unclear. Germline V gene data show CDR1 as SQVTM and CDR2 as ANQGSEA. V lost 1 base to trimming and J lost 0 bases, with 7 bases between them. The CDR3 sequence is 15 residues long. CDR3 amino acids: CSVEVPDSGANVLTF. In DNA form, the CDR3 reads TGCAGCGTTGAAGTACCCGACTCTGGGGCCAACGTCCTGACTTTC.

The chain links TRBV10-3 to TRBJ2-3; D remains unclear. V lost 2 bases to trimming and J lost 6 bases, with 6 bases between them. In germline, CDR1 is ENHRY, CDR2 SYGVKD. The CDR3 contains 12 residues. CDR3 nucleotides: TGTGCCATCAGTGAGACCCGGGATACGCAGTATTTT. Translating gives CAISETRDTQYF.

The chain uses TRBV5-5 and TRBJ1-1, with D perhaps TRBD1 (5 bases). V lost 0 bases and J 3 bases, leaving 15 bases between the germline ends. The V gene's germline CDR1 is SGHKS and CDR2 YYEKEE (reference sequence). The CDR3 covers 16 residues. The CDR3 nucleotides are TGTGCCAGCAGCTTGGCACCAGGGATGTTGGACACTGAAGCTTTCTTT. It translates to CASSLAPGMLDTEAFF.

This clonotype was seen at least ten times. V usage is TRBV5-1 and J usage is TRBJ2-1; 16 bases are shared with TRBD2. V was pared by 4 bases and J by 4 bases, with 5 bases of the junction left unmatched. Germline CDR1 is SGHRS and CDR2 is YFSETQ. This CDR3 is 17 amino acids long. The CDR3 loop reads CASSPGLAGGFYNEQFF. The CDR3 DNA is TGCGCCAGCAGCCCGGGACTAGCGGGGGGGTTTTACAATGAGCAGTTCTTC.

This sequence joins TRBV27 and TRBJ2-1; 7 bases map to TRBD1. Looked up from germline, CDR1 is MNHEY and CDR2 is SMNVEV (reference sequence). With V trimmed by 4 bases and J by 6 bases, 6 bases remained unmatched. This CDR3 has 14 residues. The CDR3 DNA follows: TGTGCCAGCAGTTCCGGGACAGAACCCAATGAGCAGTTCTTC. Translation: CASSSGTEPNEQFF.

The chain has TRBV7-9 and TRBJ2-2; 8 bases match TRBD1. V was pared by 6 bases and J by 4 bases, with 10 bases of the junction left unmatched. Germline V CDR1 and CDR2: SEHNR, FQNEAQ (reference sequence). This CDR3 is 16 amino acids long. As DNA, the CDR3 is TGTGCCAGCAGGGGACAGGAAAGATCGGTCACCGGGGAGCTGTTTTTT. It encodes CASRGQERSVTGELFF. Full variable domain (outside the CDR3, taken from reference TRBV7-9 and TRBJ2-2): DTGVSQNPRHKITKRGQNVTFRCDPISEHNRLYWYRQTLGQGPEFLTYFQNEAQLEKSRLLSDRFSAERPKGSFSTLEIQRTEQGDSAMYLCASRGQERSVTGELFFGEGSRLTVL.

There are many counts of this clonotype. The V call is TRBV28, the J call TRBJ2-1, with D perhaps matching TRBD1 (5 bases). The germline CDR1 and CDR2 sequences are MDHEN and SYDVKM. The V end lost 6 bases, the J end lost 3 bases, and 18 bases lay between the germline ends. The CDR3 loop spans 16 amino acids. Written as DNA, the CDR3 is TGTGCCAGCAGGCCCCTTCAGGGAACCGACTACAATGAGCAGTTCTTC. This translates into CASRPLQGTDYNEQFF.

This clonotype was detected ten times or more. The chain uses TRBV28 and TRBJ2-1; D is unresolved. This CDR3 has 19 amino acids. CDR1 and CDR2 (germline): MDHEN, SYDVKM. V was clipped by 4 bases and J by 2 bases, with 24 bases between them. In nucleotides, the CDR3 is TGTGCCAGCAGTTCCCCGGCGAGGCCCTTTGGATCAACCTACAATGAGCAGTTCTTC. It specifies CASSSPARPFGSTYNEQFF.

V and J are TRBV30 and TRBJ2-4; no clear D. CDR1 GTSNPN and CDR2 SVGIG come from the germline V gene (reference sequence). This CDR3 is 12 amino acids long. Trimming cost V 2 bases and J 6 bases, with 8 bases left between them. The DNA of the CDR3 is TGTGCCTGGAGTTACGGCGCAAACATTCAGTACTTC. This gives the protein CAWSYGANIQYF. Looking up the rest from reference TRBV30 and TRBJ2-4 gives the full variable domain: SQTIHQWPATLVQPVGSPLSLECTVEGTSNPNLYWYRQAAGRGLQLLFYSVGIGQISSEVPQNLSASRPQDRQFILSSKKLLLSDSGFYLCAWSYGANIQYFGAGTRLSVL.

This clonotype was seen ten or more times. This chain joins TRBV5-1 and TRBJ1-1, with a tentative D call TRBD1 (5 bases). Per the germline V gene, CDR1 is SGHRS and CDR2 is YFSETQ. V lost 5 bases, J lost 7 bases, and 15 bases lay in between. The length of the CDR3 is 13 residues. The CDR3 region is CASSPDPDSEAFF. In DNA form, the CDR3 reads TGCGCCAGCAGTCCGGATCCCGACAGTGAAGCTTTCTTT.

The rearrangement uses TRBV28 and TRBJ1-6; 8 bases agree with TRBD1. V was pared by 4 bases and J by 3 bases, with 2 bases of the junction left unmatched. There are 15 residues in the CDR3. In germline, CDR1 is MDHEN, CDR2 SYDVKM. CDR3 protein: CASSSTGGYNSPLHF. The CDR3 DNA sequence: TGTGCCAGCAGTTCTACAGGGGGCTATAATTCACCCCTCCACTTT.

This clonotype was detected ten times or more. The chain is built from TRBV27 and TRBJ2-1; the D call may be TRBD1 or TRBD2 (6 bases each). Germline V gives CDR1 MNHEY, CDR2 SMNVEV (reference sequence). V lost 4 bases, J lost 5 bases, and 18 bases lay in between. The CDR3 spans 16 residues. CDR3 region: CASSYVWRRGDNEQFF. CDR3 in DNA: TGTGCCAGCAGTTATGTCTGGCGGAGGGGGGACAATGAGCAGTTCTTC.

The V call is TRBV20-1, the J call TRBJ2-7, with 8 bases lining up with TRBD1. The CDR3 sequence is 14 residues long. Looked up from germline, CDR1 is DFQATT and CDR2 is SNEGSKA (reference sequence). The trim removed 5 bases at V and 2 bases at J, leaving 8 bases unmatched. The CDR3 is CSAVRDRSPYEQYF. The CDR3 DNA reads TGCAGTGCTGTCCGGGACAGGAGTCCCTACGAGCAGTACTTC.

The chain combines TRBV7-9 with TRBJ2-7; 10 nucleotides line up with TRBD1. The germline V gene encodes CDR1 SEHNR and CDR2 FQNEAQ (reference sequence). Germline trimming cut 5 bases from V and 4 bases from J; bases unmatched to any gene: 11. CDR3 length: 16 amino acids. Written as DNA, the CDR3 is TGTGCCAGCAGCAGAGACAGGGGGCGCATCGAATACGAGCAGTACTTC. Translated: CASSRDRGRIEYEQYF.